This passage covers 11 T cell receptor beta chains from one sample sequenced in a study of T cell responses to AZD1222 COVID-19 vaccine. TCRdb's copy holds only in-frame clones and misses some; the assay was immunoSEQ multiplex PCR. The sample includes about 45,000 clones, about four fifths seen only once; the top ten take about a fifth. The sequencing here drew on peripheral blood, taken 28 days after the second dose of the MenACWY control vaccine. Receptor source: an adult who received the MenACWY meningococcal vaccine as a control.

This CDR3 is CASSPRIMTGRVYGYTF. The CDR3 nucleotides are TGTGCCAGCAGCCCCCGAATCATGACAGGGAGGGTCTATGGCTACACCTTC. This chain uses TRBV3-1 (or the pseudogene TRBV3-2) with TRBJ1-2, with 7 bases matching TRBD1. Germline assignment: CDR1 LGHDT and CDR2 YNNKEL (reference sequence). This CDR3 comprises 17 residues. V lost 4 bases to trimming and J lost 4 bases; unmatched junction nucleotides: 15.

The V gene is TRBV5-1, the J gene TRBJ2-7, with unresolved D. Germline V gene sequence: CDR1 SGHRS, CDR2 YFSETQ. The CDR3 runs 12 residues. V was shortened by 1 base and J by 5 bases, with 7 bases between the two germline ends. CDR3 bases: TGCGCCAGCAGCTTGAAGAACAACGAGCAGTACTTC. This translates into CASSLKNNEQYF.

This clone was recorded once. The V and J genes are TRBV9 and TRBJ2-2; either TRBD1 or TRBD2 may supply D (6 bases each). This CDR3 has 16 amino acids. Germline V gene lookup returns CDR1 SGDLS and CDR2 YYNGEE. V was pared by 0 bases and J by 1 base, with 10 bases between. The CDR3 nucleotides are TGTGCCAGCAGCGTAGGGGGGGCTCAGAACACCGGGGAGCTGTTTTTT. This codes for CASSVGGAQNTGELFF.

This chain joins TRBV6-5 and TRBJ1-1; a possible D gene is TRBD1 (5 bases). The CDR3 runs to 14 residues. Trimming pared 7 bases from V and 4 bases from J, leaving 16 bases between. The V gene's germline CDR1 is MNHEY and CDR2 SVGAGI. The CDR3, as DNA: TGTGCCAGCACCCTAAGGGCAGGGACCACTGAAGCTTTCTTT. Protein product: CASTLRAGTTEAFF.

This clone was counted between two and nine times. This chain's CDR3 is CASSEGQFGTDTQYF. The CDR3 DNA reads TGTGCCAGCAGTGAAGGTCAGTTTGGCACAGATACGCAGTATTTT. The chain employs TRBV6-4 and TRBJ2-3, with D unclear. The CDR3 extends over 15 amino acids. Germline V lookup: CDR1 MRHNA, CDR2 SNTAGT. V lost 3 bases and J 1 base, leaving 11 bases between the germline ends.

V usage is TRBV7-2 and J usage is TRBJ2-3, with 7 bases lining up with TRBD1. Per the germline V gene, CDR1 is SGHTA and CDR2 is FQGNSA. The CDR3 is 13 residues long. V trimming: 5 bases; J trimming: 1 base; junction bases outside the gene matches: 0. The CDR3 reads CASSGQGTDTQYF. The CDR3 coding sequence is TGTGCCAGCAGCGGACAGGGCACAGATACGCAGTATTTT.

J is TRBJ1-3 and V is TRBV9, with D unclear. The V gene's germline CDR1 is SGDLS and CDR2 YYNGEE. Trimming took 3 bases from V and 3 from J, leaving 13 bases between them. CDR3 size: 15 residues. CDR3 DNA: TGTGCCAGCAGCGATCCCGGTGGTAGTGGAAACACCATATATTTT. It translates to CASSDPGGSGNTIYF.

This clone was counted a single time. CDR3 in amino acids: CASSLLAGGSTDTQYF. CDR3 bases: TGTGCCAGCAGCTTACTAGCGGGGGGTAGCACAGATACGCAGTATTTT. The rearrangement joins TRBV11-3 to TRBJ2-3; TRBD2 agrees at 11 bases. V lost 2 bases to trimming and J lost 0 bases; unmatched junction nucleotides: 1. The CDR3 has 16 amino acids. Germline loops: CDR1 SGHNT, CDR2 YENEEA.

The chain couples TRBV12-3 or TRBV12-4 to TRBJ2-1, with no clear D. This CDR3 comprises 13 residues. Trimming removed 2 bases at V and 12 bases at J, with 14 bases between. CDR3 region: CASSLTVQLGQFF. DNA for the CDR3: TGTGCCAGCAGTTTAACAGTACAACTTGGGCAGTTCTTC.

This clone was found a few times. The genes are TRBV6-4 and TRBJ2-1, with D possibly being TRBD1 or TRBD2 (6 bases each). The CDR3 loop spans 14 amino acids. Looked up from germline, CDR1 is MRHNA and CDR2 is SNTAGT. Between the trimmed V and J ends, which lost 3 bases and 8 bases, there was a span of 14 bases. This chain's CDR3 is CASSERGDVDEQFF. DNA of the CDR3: TGTGCCAGCAGTGAGAGGGGGGATGTAGATGAGCAGTTCTTC.

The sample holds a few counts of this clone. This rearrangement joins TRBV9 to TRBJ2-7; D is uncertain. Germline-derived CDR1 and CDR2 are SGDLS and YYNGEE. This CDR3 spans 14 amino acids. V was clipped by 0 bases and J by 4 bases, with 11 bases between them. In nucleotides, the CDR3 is TGTGCCAGCAGCGTAGACGTGGGCTTTTACGAGCAGTACTTC. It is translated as CASSVDVGFYEQYF.